These 30 T cell receptor beta chains originate from one sample sequenced in a study of OX40 agonist ivuxolimab in advanced cancers. Profiling relied on immunoSEQ multiplex PCR, and the TCRdb table lists in-frame clones only, not all of them. The sample shows 50,000 to 75,000 clones, roughly 83% of them seen only once. Sequenced here: CD4+ or CD8+ T cells sorted from blood, sampled in a trial of the OX40 agonist ivuxolimab. Receptors were obtained from an adult with an advanced solid tumor such as melanoma, head and neck, liver or kidney cancer.

V and J are TRBV2 and TRBJ2-1; D possibly corresponds to TRBD2 (8 bases). Germline CDR1 and CDR2: SNHLY and FYNNEI. The CDR3 has 16 residues. Trimming cost V 1 base and J 14 bases, with 24 bases left between them. CDR3 nucleotides: TGTGCCAGCAGTGAAGGTTGGGACAGAAGCGGGAGTAGGGAGTTCTTC. Amino acid sequence: CASSEGWDRSGSREFF.

This clone has more than one count but fewer than ten. The same CDR3 arises from other DNA sequences in this sample as well. CDR3 DNA: TGTGCCTGGAGTGTTGTGGGAAGGGGGACCCAGTACTTC. Translated: CAWSVVGRGTQYF. The chain joins TRBV30 to TRBJ2-5; D possibly corresponds to TRBD1 (5 bases). Germline CDR1 GTSNPN, CDR2 SVGIG (reference sequence). V dropped 0 bases and J dropped 7 bases, with 12 bases sitting between them. The CDR3 consists of 13 residues.

The J gene is TRBJ2-2, the V gene TRBV9, with D unclear. The CDR3 runs to 15 residues. Trimming stripped 5 bases from V and 4 bases from J, with 15 bases between. Germline assignment: CDR1 SGDLS and CDR2 YYNGEE. CDR3 sequence reads: CASRPGSEGTGELFF. CDR3 bases: TGTGCCAGCAGGCCGGGCAGCGAAGGCACCGGGGAGCTGTTTTTT.

This chain connects TRBV4-1 to TRBJ2-1, with 9 bases identical to TRBD2. This CDR3 comprises 21 residues. Germline CDR1 is MGHRA and CDR2 is YSYEKL. V shed 0 bases and J 3 bases; nucleotides not matched to a gene: 18. The CDR3 DNA is TGCGCCAGCAGCCAAGAGGGGCCAGCGGGGGGCCTAGAGGCATTCTACAATGAGCAGTTCTTC. Its translation: CASSQEGPAGGLEAFYNEQFF.

The gene calls are TRBV6-6 and TRBJ2-5, with 9 bases matching TRBD1. J gave up 7 bases and V 5 bases, and 5 bases lay outside the gene matches. Germline CDR1 is MNHNY and CDR2 is SVGAGI (reference sequence). The CDR3 totals 13 residues. As DNA, the CDR3 is TGTGCCAGCAGTGAGGGGACAGGGATGACCCAGTACTTC. Its protein product is CASSEGTGMTQYF.

V gene TRBV5-4 combines with J gene TRBJ2-5, with 7 bases that match TRBD1. There are 15 residues in the CDR3. Trimming removed 0 bases from V and 0 bases from J; junction bases left unmatched: 2. The germline V gene has CDR1 SGHNT and CDR2 YYREEE (reference sequence). The CDR3 region has the DNA TGTGCCAGCAGCTTGGGGACAGGCCACCAAGAGACCCAGTACTTC. It codes for CASSLGTGHQETQYF.

This sequence joins TRBV2 and TRBJ2-3; weak D call: TRBD1 (5 bases). CDR1 is SNHLY, CDR2 FYNNEI, per germline. CDR3 length: 13 residues. The ends were cut back, 7 bases at V and 4 bases at J, with 12 bases in the middle. CDR3 sequence: CASINQGSDTQYF. The CDR3 region has the DNA TGTGCCAGCATCAATCAGGGTTCAGATACGCAGTATTTT. Using reference TRBV2 and TRBJ2-3 for the parts outside the CDR3, the full variable domain is EPEVTQTPSHQVTQMGQEVILRCVPISNHLYFYWYRQILGQKVEFLVSFYNNEISEKSEIFDDQFSVERPDGSNFTLKIRSTKLEDSAMYFCASINQGSDTQYFGPGTRLTVL.

There are a few counts of this clone. The chain uses TRBV10-1 and TRBJ2-2, with 8 bases fitting TRBD2. The ends lost 7 bases at V and 1 base at J; junction bases unmatched: 2. Germline V gene lookup returns CDR1 WNHNN and CDR2 SYGVQD (reference sequence). The CDR3 totals 14 residues. CDR3 nucleotide sequence: TGCGCCAGCAAAAGCGGGGGGAACACCGGGGAGCTGTTTTTT. As protein: CASKSGGNTGELFF.

DNA for the CDR3: TGTGCCATCAGCAGACTAGCGGGGGGACAATACAATGAGCAGTTCTTC. Encoded protein: CAISRLAGGQYNEQFF. The chain recombines TRBV10-3 with TRBJ2-1; TRBD2 matches 13 bases. V lost 6 bases to trimming and J lost 4 bases; unmatched junction nucleotides: 6. This CDR3 contains 16 residues. Germline CDR1 reads ENHRY; CDR2 reads SYGVKD.

The chain is built from TRBV2 and TRBJ2-4, with 10 bases fitting TRBD1. Germline V CDR1 and CDR2: SNHLY, FYNNEI. The CDR3 is 18 amino acids. With 2 bases clipped from V and 10 bases from J, the junction kept 17 bases outside the gene matches. CDR3 residues: CASSEHGGQGESQQIQYF. For the CDR3, the DNA is TGTGCCAGCAGTGAACATGGCGGACAGGGGGAATCCCAGCAGATTCAGTACTTC.

This clone was counted a few times. The chain recombines TRBV19 with TRBJ1-4; 7 bases match TRBD1. J lost 6 bases, V lost 5 bases, and 3 bases had no gene match. This CDR3 comprises 13 residues. Germline CDR1 LNHDA, CDR2 SQIVND (reference sequence). CDR3 DNA sequence: TGTGCCAGTAGTCCAGGGACAGATGAAAAACTGTTTTTT. Protein: CASSPGTDEKLFF.

The rearrangement joins TRBV23-1 to TRBJ2-1; D is tentatively TRBD1 or TRBD2 (5 bases each). TRBV23-1 qualifies as an ORF whose function is uncertain. Trimming took off 3 bases at V and 6 bases at J, with 21 bases between the two ends. This CDR3 is 17 amino acids long. The CDR3 DNA reads as TGCGCCAGCAGTCATTTAGGAGAGGCAGGGAGAATCAATGAGCAGTTCTTC. This encodes CASSHLGEAGRINEQFF.

V gene TRBV30 combines with J gene TRBJ1-1; TRBD1 matches at 7 bases. This CDR3 is 13 amino acids long. Germline V gene data show CDR1 as GTSNPN and CDR2 as SVGIG (reference sequence). Trimming removed 1 base from V and 8 bases from J; junction bases left unmatched: 7. CDR3 nucleotide sequence: TGTGCCTGGAGTGCCAGACAGGGTCTAGAAGCTTTCTTT. Translated: CAWSARQGLEAFF.

This clone was counted only a few times. CDR3 bases: TGTGCCAGCATGACGGGACAGGGGGCTCGGAATGAGCAGTTCTTC. It is translated as CASMTGQGARNEQFF. The V call is TRBV6-1, the J call TRBJ2-1; TRBD1 agrees at 12 bases. Germline V gene data show CDR1 as MNHNS and CDR2 as SASEGT. J lost 7 bases, V lost 7 bases, and 8 bases had no gene match. CDR3 length: 15 amino acids.

The rearrangement joins TRBV5-1 to TRBJ1-4, with D possibly matching TRBD1 (6 bases). The ends were cut back, 4 bases at V and 0 bases at J, with 19 bases in the middle. Per the germline V gene, CDR1 is SGHRS and CDR2 is YFSETQ. This CDR3 spans 18 amino acids. In DNA form, the CDR3 reads TGCGCCAGCAGCCCCACGTTTGGGGGGCCTACAACTAATGAAAAACTGTTTTTT. It codes for CASSPTFGGPTTNEKLFF.

The rearrangement links TRBV2 to TRBJ2-2, with 9 bases lining up with TRBD2. CDR1 is SNHLY, CDR2 FYNNEI, per germline. After removal of 3 bases from V and 0 bases from J, the junction contained 2 bases not matched to a gene. The CDR3 length is 16 residues. The CDR3 DNA follows: TGTGCCAGCAGTGAGCTAGCGGGGCCGAACACCGGGGAGCTGTTTTTT. Its protein product is CASSELAGPNTGELFF.

The V and J genes are TRBV18 and TRBJ2-1; D is uncertain. Germline CDR1 KGHSH, CDR2 LQKENI. The V gene lost 4 bases and the J gene lost 7 bases, with 17 bases spanning the gap. The CDR3 has 15 residues. The CDR3: CASSLTTGQTNEQFF. In nucleotides, the CDR3 is TGTGCCAGCTCACTAACTACGGGCCAAACTAATGAGCAGTTCTTC.

V is TRBV6-5 and J is TRBJ2-1; D may be TRBD2 (5 bases). Germline V gene data show CDR1 as MNHEY and CDR2 as SVGAGI. The CDR3 consists of 14 residues. V was trimmed by 7 bases and J by 2 bases, leaving 12 bases between them. CDR3 amino acids: CASMQDFTYNEQFF. CDR3 in DNA: TGTGCCAGCATGCAGGACTTTACCTACAATGAGCAGTTCTTC.

The chain employs TRBV29-1 and TRBJ2-1; D assignment may be TRBD1 or TRBD2 (6 bases each). Germline V gene lookup returns CDR1 SQVTM and CDR2 ANQGSEA. V lost 6 bases to trimming and J lost 5 bases, with 20 bases between them. The CDR3 consists of 15 residues. The CDR3 DNA reads as TGCAGCGTAATAGCTCAACCTGGGGGGCACAATGAGCAGTTCTTC. This sequence encodes CSVIAQPGGHNEQFF.

The V gene is TRBV7-2, the J gene TRBJ1-6; D perhaps matches TRBD1 (5 bases). Germline-derived CDR1 and CDR2 are SGHTA and FQGNSA. V lost 1 base to trimming and J lost 7 bases, with 11 bases between them. The CDR3 has 15 amino acids. DNA of the CDR3: TGTGCCAGCAGCTTAGTTTTTTCAGGGAATTCACCCCTCCACTTT. Translation: CASSLVFSGNSPLHF. The full variable domain, completed using reference TRBV7-2 and TRBJ1-6, is GAGVSQSPSNKVTEKGKDVELRCDPISGHTALYWYRQSLGQGLEFLIYFQGNSAPDKSGLPSDRFSAERTGGSVSTLTIQRTQQEDSAVYLCASSLVFSGNSPLHFGNGTRLTVT.

This rearrangement joins TRBV5-6 to TRBJ2-7; no definite D call. The germline V gene encodes CDR1 SGHDT and CDR2 YYEEEE. The CDR3 loop spans 15 amino acids. V was shortened by 2 bases and J by 0 bases, with 12 bases between the two germline ends. CDR3 bases: TGTGCCAGCAGCTTTCAACCTCCGAGCTCCTACGAGCAGTACTTC. This translates into CASSFQPPSSYEQYF.

The chain has TRBV4-1 and TRBJ1-4; 7 positions match TRBD1. CDR1 and CDR2 from the germline V gene are MGHRA and YSYEKL. The CDR3 contains 14 residues. J was trimmed by 8 bases and V by 6 bases; bases with no gene match: 9. CDR3 in DNA: TGCGCCAGCAGGGGGCGGCAGGGGGAGGAAAAACTGTTTTTT. Protein sequence: CASRGRQGEEKLFF.

The rearrangement links TRBV28 to TRBJ1-1; unclear D gene. In germline, CDR1 is MDHEN, CDR2 SYDVKM. The V end was cut by 7 bases, the J end by 0 bases, with 12 bases between. CDR3 length: 14 amino acids. The CDR3, as DNA: TGTGCCAGCACTACCGCGCAAATGAACACTGAAGCTTTCTTT. Translation gives CASTTAQMNTEAFF.

The V call is TRBV7-6, the J call TRBJ1-5; D uncertain. V was trimmed by 5 bases and J by 0 bases, leaving 14 bases between them. The CDR3 loop spans 16 amino acids. Germline-derived CDR1 and CDR2 are SGHVS and FNYEAQ. DNA for the CDR3: TGTGCCAGCAGCCCCACCCCAGGACCTAGCAATCAGCCCCAGCATTTT. Protein product: CASSPTPGPSNQPQHF.

The chain combines TRBV30 with TRBJ2-7, with 15 positions matching TRBD2. Germline lookup yields CDR1 GTSNPN and CDR2 SVGIG (reference sequence). After removal of 1 base from V and 4 bases from J, the junction contained 8 bases not matched to a gene. The CDR3 is made up of 17 amino acids. CDR3 coding DNA: TGTGCCTGGAGTGGAATAACCGGGACTAGCGGGGGGTACGAGCAGTACTTC. Amino acids: CAWSGITGTSGGYEQYF. Full variable domain (outside the CDR3, taken from reference TRBV30 and TRBJ2-7): SQTIHQWPATLVQPVGSPLSLECTVEGTSNPNLYWYRQAAGRGLQLLFYSVGIGQISSEVPQNLSASRPQDRQFILSSKKLLLSDSGFYLCAWSGITGTSGGYEQYFGPGTRLTVT.

The V gene is TRBV5-1, the J gene TRBJ1-1, with 7 positions matching TRBD1. Germline loops: CDR1 SGHRS, CDR2 YFSETQ. J gave up 3 bases and V 2 bases, and 10 bases lay outside the gene matches. The CDR3 loop spans 16 amino acids. CDR3 nucleotides: TGCGCCAGCAGCTTCCATGGGCAGGGGGTAGACACTGAAGCTTTCTTT. Translated: CASSFHGQGVDTEAFF.

There are a few counts of this clone. The chain combines TRBV2 with TRBJ1-5; D gene unclear. Trimming took 1 base from V and 6 from J, leaving 4 bases between them. Germline V gene lookup returns CDR1 SNHLY and CDR2 FYNNEI. CDR3 length: 12 residues. This chain's CDR3 is CASSEGGQPQHF. Written as DNA, the CDR3 is TGTGCCAGCAGTGAAGGCGGTCAGCCCCAGCATTTT.

This clone was counted only a few times. The rearrangement links TRBV7-8 to TRBJ2-1; TRBD1 aligns across 12 bases. This CDR3 contains 15 residues. Losses at the gene ends were 6 bases for V and 8 bases for J; bases not matched to a gene: 8. CDR1 is SGHVS, CDR2 FQNEAQ, per germline. The CDR3 region is CASRNPGQGAHEQFF. CDR3 nucleotides: TGTGCCAGCAGGAATCCGGGACAGGGGGCTCATGAGCAGTTCTTC.

This clone was recorded only once. This rearrangement joins TRBV2 to TRBJ2-2, with 8 bases that match TRBD2. This CDR3 contains 16 residues. CDR1 SNHLY and CDR2 FYNNEI come from the germline V gene. Trimming removed 6 bases from V and 3 bases from J; junction bases left unmatched: 9. CDR3 region: CASRYGGAGDTGELFF. The CDR3 nucleotides read TGTGCCAGCAGATACGGGGGGGCTGGAGACACCGGGGAGCTGTTTTTT.

This chain connects TRBV6-5 to TRBJ2-6; D is unresolved. The CDR3 covers 14 residues. Germline values: CDR1 MNHEY, CDR2 SVGAGI. V dropped 5 bases and J dropped 0 bases, with 5 bases sitting between them. The CDR3 is CASSRTSGANVLTF. The CDR3 nucleotides read TGTGCCAGCAGTAGGACCTCTGGGGCCAACGTCCTGACTTTC.